This TCR beta chain was identified in a study of T cell clones after liver transplantation. Study context: As an antigen-independent comparator, third-party-reactive TCRbeta sequences came from pre-transplant mixed lymphocyte reactions. Until 12-24 months post-transplant, subjects got standard immunosuppression and no induction. Overall study findings and caveats: Migration into the graft, not deletion, may explain lost graft donor-reactive T cells. Post-transplant, graft-donor-reactive CD4 TCRbeta sequences in blood dropped significantly in most of the 8 subjects.

There are 15 residues in the CDR3. CDR1 and CDR2 from the germline V gene are SGHKS and YYEKEE (reference sequence). Losses at the gene ends were 2 bases for V and 7 bases for J; bases not matched to a gene: 7. This clone was found a few times. Antigen unknown. TCRdb's table, derived via immunoSEQ multiplex PCR, lists solely in-frame clones and lacks some. Found here are 93,000 or so clones, 80% to 90% of them singletons; the top ten hold roughly 3.1%. This TCR was sampled from a human patient who received a liver transplant. Among the T cells, some may be from the graft donor. Sequencing was performed on CD4+ T cells from blood, taken around 49 months after liver transplant. The rearrangement joins TRBV5-5 to TRBJ1-2; 11 nucleotides match TRBD1. The CDR3 loop reads CASSLIGQGATGYTF. CDR3 nucleotides: TGTGCCAGCAGCTTAATCGGACAGGGGGCGACTGGCTACACCTTC.